The clone carrying this TCR beta chain was picked up one time. This entry belongs to a study of blood T cell repertoires in COVID-19. For the study at large: The samples span acute and convalescent COVID-19 from the United States, Italy and Spain. In each case, the material was cDNA or gDNA derived from T cells, B-cell-depleted T cells, or PBMCs.

Patients from Seattle were sampled longitudinally, starting during active infection. The CDR3 covers 13 residues. Deletions cut 1 base from V and 0 bases from J, with 3 bases between. Per the germline V gene, CDR1 is LNHDA and CDR2 is SQIVND (reference sequence). How the authors handled the data: Amplification of reference gene primers provided the estimated nucleated cell counts. Sequencing was performed with immunoSEQ multiplex PCR; in TCRdb, only in-frame clones are kept and a portion is missing. V and J calls and clone size are as listed in that table; D and trimming were resolved from the DNA. The table has about 180,000 clones, 80% to 85% seen once.

The material sequenced was peripheral blood. The genes are TRBV19 and TRBJ2-5; unclear D gene. The clonotype originates from a woman of 80 years or more with COVID-19, enrolled during active disease. This CDR3 is CASSIAYQETQYF. For the CDR3, the DNA is TGTGCCAGTAGTATAGCGTACCAAGAGACCCAGTACTTC. The full variable domain, rest sourced from reference TRBV19 and TRBJ2-5, is DGGITQSPKYLFRKEGQNVTLSCEQNLNHDAMYWYRQDPGQGLRLIYYSQIVNDFQKGDIAEGYSVSREKKESFPLTVTSAQKNPTAFYLCASSIAYQETQYFGPGTRLLVL.